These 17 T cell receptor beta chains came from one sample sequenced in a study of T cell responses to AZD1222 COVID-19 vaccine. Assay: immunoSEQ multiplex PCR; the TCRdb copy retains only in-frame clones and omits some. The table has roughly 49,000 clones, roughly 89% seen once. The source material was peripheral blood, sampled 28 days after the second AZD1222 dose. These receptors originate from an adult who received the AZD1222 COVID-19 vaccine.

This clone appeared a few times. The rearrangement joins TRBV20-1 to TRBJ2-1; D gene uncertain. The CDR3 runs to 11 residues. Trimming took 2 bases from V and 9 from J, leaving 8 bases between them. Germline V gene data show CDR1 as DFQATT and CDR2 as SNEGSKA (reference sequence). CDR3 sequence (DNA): TGCAGTGCTAGACTACACAGTGAGCAGTTCTTC. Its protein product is CSARLHSEQFF.

CDR3 residues: CASSLGGVNYGYTF. For the CDR3, the DNA is TGTGCCAGCAGCCTGGGGGGAGTTAACTATGGCTACACCTTC. This chain connects TRBV7-8 to TRBJ1-2; the D gene is possibly TRBD1 (5 bases). V was pared by 5 bases and J by 1 base, with 11 bases between. This CDR3 has 14 amino acids. The germline V gene encodes CDR1 SGHVS and CDR2 FQNEAQ.

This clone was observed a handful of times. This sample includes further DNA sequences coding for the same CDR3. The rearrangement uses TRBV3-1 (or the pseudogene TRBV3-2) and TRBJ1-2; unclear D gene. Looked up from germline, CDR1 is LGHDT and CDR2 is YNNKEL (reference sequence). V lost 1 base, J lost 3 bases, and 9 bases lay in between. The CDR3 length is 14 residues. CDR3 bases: TGTGCCAGCAGCCAAGCCGGACGGGACTATGGCTACACCTTC. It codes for CASSQAGRDYGYTF.

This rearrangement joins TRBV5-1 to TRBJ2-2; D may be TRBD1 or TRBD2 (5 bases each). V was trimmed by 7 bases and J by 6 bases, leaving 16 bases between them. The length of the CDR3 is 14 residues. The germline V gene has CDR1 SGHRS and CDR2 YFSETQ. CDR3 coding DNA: TGCGCCAGCGGGGACGTGGTTCCCGCCGGGGAGCTGTTTTTT. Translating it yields CASGDVVPAGELFF.

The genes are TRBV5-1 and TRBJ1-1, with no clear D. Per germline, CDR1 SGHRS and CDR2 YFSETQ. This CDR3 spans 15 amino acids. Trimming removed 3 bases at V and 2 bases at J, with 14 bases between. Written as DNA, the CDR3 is TGCGCCAGCAGCTCTATCACACTGGGAAACACTGAAGCTTTCTTT. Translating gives CASSSITLGNTEAFF. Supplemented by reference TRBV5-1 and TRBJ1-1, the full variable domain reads KAGVTQTPRYLIKTRGQQVTLSCSPISGHRSVSWYQQTPGQGLQFLFEYFSETQRNKGNFPGRFSGRQFSNSRSEMNVSTLELGDSALYLCASSSITLGNTEAFFGQGTRLTVV.

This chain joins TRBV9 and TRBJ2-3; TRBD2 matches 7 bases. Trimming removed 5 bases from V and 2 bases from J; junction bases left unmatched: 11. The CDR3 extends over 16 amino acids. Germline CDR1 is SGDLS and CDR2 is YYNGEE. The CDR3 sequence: CASSSSGTPNTDTQYF. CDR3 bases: TGTGCCAGCAGTTCGAGCGGGACTCCCAACACAGATACGCAGTATTTT. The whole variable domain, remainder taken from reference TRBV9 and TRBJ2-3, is DSGVTQTPKHLITATGQRVTLRCSPRSGDLSVYWYQQSLDQGLQFLIQYYNGEERAKGNILERFSAQQFPDLHSELNLSSLELGDSALYFCASSSSGTPNTDTQYFGPGTRLTVL.

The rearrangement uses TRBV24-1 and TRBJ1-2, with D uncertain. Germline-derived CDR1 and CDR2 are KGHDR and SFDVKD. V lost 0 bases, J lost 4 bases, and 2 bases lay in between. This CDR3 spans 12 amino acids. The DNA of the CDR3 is TGTGCCACCAGTGATTTGAGCTATGGCTACACCTTC. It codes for CATSDLSYGYTF.

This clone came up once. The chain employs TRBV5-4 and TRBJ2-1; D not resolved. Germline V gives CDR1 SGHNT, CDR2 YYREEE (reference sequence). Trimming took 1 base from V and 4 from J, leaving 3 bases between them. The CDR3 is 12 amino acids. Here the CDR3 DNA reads TGTGCCAGCAGCTTGTCTTACAATGAGCAGTTCTTC. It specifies CASSLSYNEQFF.

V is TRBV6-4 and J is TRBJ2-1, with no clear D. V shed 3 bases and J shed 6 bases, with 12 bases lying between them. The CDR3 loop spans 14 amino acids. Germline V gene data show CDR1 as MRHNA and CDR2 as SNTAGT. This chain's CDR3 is CASSEERHFNEQFF. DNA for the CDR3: TGTGCCAGCAGTGAAGAACGCCATTTCAATGAGCAGTTCTTC.

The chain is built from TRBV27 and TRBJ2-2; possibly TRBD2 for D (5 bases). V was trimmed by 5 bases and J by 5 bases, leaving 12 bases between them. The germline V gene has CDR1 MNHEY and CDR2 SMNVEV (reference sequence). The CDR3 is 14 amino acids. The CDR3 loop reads CASSPGVGTGELFF. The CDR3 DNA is TGTGCCAGCAGTCCCGGGGTGGGTACCGGGGAGCTGTTTTTT.

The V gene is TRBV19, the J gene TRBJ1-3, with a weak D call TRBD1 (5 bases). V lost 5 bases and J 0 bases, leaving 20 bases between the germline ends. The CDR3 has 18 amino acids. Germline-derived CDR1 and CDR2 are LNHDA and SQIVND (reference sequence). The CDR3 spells CASSSGTWPGYSGNTIYF. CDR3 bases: TGTGCCAGTAGTTCGGGGACCTGGCCAGGGTACTCTGGAAACACCATATATTTT.

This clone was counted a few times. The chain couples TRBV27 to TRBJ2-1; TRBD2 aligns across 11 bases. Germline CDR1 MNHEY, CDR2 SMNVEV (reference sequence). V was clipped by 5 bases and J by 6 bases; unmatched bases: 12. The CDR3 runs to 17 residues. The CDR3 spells CASSPFTGTSGLNEQFF. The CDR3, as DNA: TGTGCCAGCAGTCCTTTTACCGGGACTAGCGGCCTCAATGAGCAGTTCTTC.

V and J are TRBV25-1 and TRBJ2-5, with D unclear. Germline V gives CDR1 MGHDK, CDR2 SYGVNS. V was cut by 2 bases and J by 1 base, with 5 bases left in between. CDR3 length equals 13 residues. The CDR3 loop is CASSEPGQETQYF. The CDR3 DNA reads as TGTGCCAGCAGTGAACCCGGCCAAGAGACCCAGTACTTC.

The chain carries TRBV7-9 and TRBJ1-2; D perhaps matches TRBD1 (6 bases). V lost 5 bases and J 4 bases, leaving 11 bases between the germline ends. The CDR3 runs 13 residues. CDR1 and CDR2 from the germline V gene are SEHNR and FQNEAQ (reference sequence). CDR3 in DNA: TGTGCCAGCAGCGATACAGGGAGCTATGGCTACACCTTC. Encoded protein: CASSDTGSYGYTF.

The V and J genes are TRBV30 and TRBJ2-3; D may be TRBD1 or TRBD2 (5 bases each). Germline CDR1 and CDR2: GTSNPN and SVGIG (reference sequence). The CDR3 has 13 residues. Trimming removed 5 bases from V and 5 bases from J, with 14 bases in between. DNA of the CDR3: TGTGCCTGGGGAGGACAAGGCTTAGATACGCAGTATTTT. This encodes CAWGGQGLDTQYF.

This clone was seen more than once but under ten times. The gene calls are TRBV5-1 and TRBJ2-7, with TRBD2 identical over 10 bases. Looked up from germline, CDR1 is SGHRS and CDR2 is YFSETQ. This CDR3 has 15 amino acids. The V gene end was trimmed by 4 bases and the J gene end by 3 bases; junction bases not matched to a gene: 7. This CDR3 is CASSDGLADLYEQYF. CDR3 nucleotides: TGCGCCAGCAGCGACGGACTAGCGGACCTCTACGAGCAGTACTTC. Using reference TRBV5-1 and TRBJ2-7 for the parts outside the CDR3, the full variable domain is KAGVTQTPRYLIKTRGQQVTLSCSPISGHRSVSWYQQTPGQGLQFLFEYFSETQRNKGNFPGRFSGRQFSNSRSEMNVSTLELGDSALYLCASSDGLADLYEQYFGPGTRLTVT.

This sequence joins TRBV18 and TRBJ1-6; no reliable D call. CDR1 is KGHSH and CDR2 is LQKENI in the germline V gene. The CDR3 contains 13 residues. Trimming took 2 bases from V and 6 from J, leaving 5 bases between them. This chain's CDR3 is CASSPSPNSPLHF. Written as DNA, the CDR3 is TGTGCCAGCTCACCATCCCCTAATTCACCCCTCCACTTT.